This section outlines one T cell receptor beta chain sequence together with its context. The target antigen is unknown. Unique molecular identifiers were built into the TCRbeta library. TCRdb used MiXCR to reprocess the PCR reads, holding one entry per CDR3 protein. The sample consists of a few hundred thousand distinct CDR3 sequences, 15% to 20% of them appearing once. The data are from a study of T-cell reconstitution after alpha-beta-depleted transplantation in children. General study points: The study reportedly traced alpha-beta T cells about two months after transplant to several hundred expanded graft clones. TCRbeta diversity was high at day 60 in some patients (a result of surviving recipient T cells and thymic progenitors). Newly produced T cells mostly accounted for T-cell counts and diversity one year post-transplant.

The material sequenced was PBMCs, mostly from graft donor cells, taken 360 days after TCRalphabeta/CD19-depleted stem cell transplant. This sequence was found in a boy under two years old who had a stem cell transplant for Wiskott-Aldrich syndrome, so the T cells may come from the graft donor.

The CDR3 nucleotides read TGTGCCAGCAGCGACCTTTGGGCGTATAATGAGCAGTTCTTC. Translating gives CASSDLWAYNEQFF. The genes are TRBV7-9 and TRBJ2-1; D remains unclear. The V gene's germline CDR1 is SEHNR and CDR2 FQNEAQ (reference sequence). CDR3 length: 14 amino acids. Trimming cost V 5 bases and J 7 bases, with 15 bases left between them.